This T cell receptor (beta chain) was obtained from a study of blood T cell repertoires in COVID-19. Germline CDR1 is SGHNT and CDR2 is YENEEA. The length of the CDR3 is 13 residues. Between the trimmed V and J ends, which lost 0 bases and 9 bases, there was a span of 9 bases. A few counts support this clone. The repertoire was sequenced with immunoSEQ multiplex PCR; TCRdb's copy has only in-frame clones and lacks some. This table holds over 90,000 clones, 81% found once. This clonotype was obtained from a man older than 75 with COVID-19, enrolled during active disease. V is TRBV11-3 and J is TRBJ2-1; tentative D call: TRBD2 (6 bases). Sequencing was done on a sample of peripheral blood. CDR3 DNA: TGTGCCAGCAGCTTAGAGACTAGAAGTGAGCAGTTCTTC. This translates into CASSLETRSEQFF. Full variable domain (rest looked up from reference TRBV11-3 and TRBJ2-1): EAGVVQSPRYKIIEKKQPVAFWCNPISGHNTLYWYLQNLGQGPELLIRYENEEAVDDSQLPKDRFSAERLKGVDSTLKIQPAELGDSAVYLCASSLETRSEQFFGPGTRLTVL.